These T cell receptor beta chains were read from a single sample in a study of blood T cells in healthy people across ages. TCRdb re-called the 5' RACE reads through MiXCR, storing one row per CDR3 protein. The table lists about 640,000 distinct CDR3 sequences, approximately 50% of them singletons. The sequenced material came from blood. The source of these receptors is a man between 60 and 70 years old in good health. Each CDR3 is given with its conserved first and last residue. Fields, in order: J gene, D gene, clone size, V gene, CDR3 protein, CDR3 DNA. D genes are given only for firm matches. The size entry is marked missing in some rows and otherwise reads once, few, many or a size class.

J: TRBJ2-2
D: TRBD2
size: .
V: TRBV5-4
CDR3: CASTLGLTREVGELFF
DNA: TGTGCCAGCACCCTCGGACTCACCCGGGAGGTCGGGGAGCTGTTTTTT

J: TRBJ2-7
D: .
size: few
V: TRBV10-3
CDR3: CAISGGSREVQYF
DNA: TGTGCCATCAGTGGGGGGTCCAGGGAAGTGCAGTACTTC

J: TRBJ2-2
D: .
size: .
V: TRBV20-1
CDR3: CSATYTGELFF
DNA: TGCAGTGCAACCTACACCGGGGAGCTGTTTTTT

J: TRBJ2-3
D: TRBD2
size: few
V: TRBV29-1
CDR3: CSVELAGTPAQYF
DNA: TGCAGCGTGGAACTAGCGGGAACCCCTGCGCAGTATTTT

J: TRBJ2-4
D: .
size: .
V: TRBV12-3/TRBV12-4
CDR3: CASSPQQGAKNIQYF
DNA: TGTGCCAGCAGTCCTCAACAGGGAGCCAAAAACATTCAGTACTTC

J: TRBJ2-6
D: .
size: few
V: TRBV7-9
CDR3: CASNPPQSSGANVLTF
DNA: TGTGCCAGCAACCCACCGCAGAGCTCTGGGGCCAACGTCCTGACTTTC

J: TRBJ1-6
D: .
size: few
V: TRBV27
CDR3: CASSLPGGGSPLHF
DNA: TGTGCCAGCAGTTTGCCGGGCGGAGGTTCACCCCTCCACTTT

J: TRBJ2-2
D: .
size: .
V: TRBV18
CDR3: CASSDSTNTGELFF
DNA: TGTGCCAGCTCAGACAGTACGAACACCGGGGAGCTGTTTTTT

J: TRBJ2-3
D: .
size: few
V: TRBV12-3/TRBV12-4
CDR3: CASSLTRGDTQYF
DNA: TGCGCCAGCAGTTTGACTAGGGGAGATACGCAGTATTTT

J: TRBJ2-7
D: .
size: few
V: TRBV7-9
CDR3: CASGHGATSGEQYF
DNA: TGTGCCAGCGGCCACGGGGCCACCTCGGGGGAGCAGTACTTC

J: TRBJ2-3
D: .
size: .
V: TRBV7-2
CDR3: CASSLVTFQGLTDTQYF
DNA: TGTGCCAGCAGCTTAGTAACCTTCCAGGGGCTCACAGATACGCAGTATTTT

J: TRBJ1-5
D: TRBD1
size: .
V: TRBV2
CDR3: CASSERGGQGHQPQHF
DNA: TGTGCCAGCAGTGAACGGGGGGGACAGGGCCATCAGCCCCAGCATTTT

J: TRBJ2-3
D: TRBD1
size: few
V: TRBV10-3
CDR3: CAITAQGASTDTQYF
DNA: TGTGCCATCACAGCCCAGGGGGCGAGCACAGATACGCAGTATTTT

J: TRBJ2-7
D: .
size: few
V: TRBV5-1
CDR3: CASSNRTSAYEQYF
DNA: TGCGCCAGCAGCAACAGGACATCCGCCTACGAGCAGTACTTC

J: TRBJ1-2
D: TRBD1
size: .
V: TRBV27
CDR3: CASRLGDRNYGYTF
DNA: TGTGCCAGCAGATTAGGGGACAGAAACTATGGCTACACCTTC

J: TRBJ2-2
D: TRBD1
size: .
V: TRBV20-1
CDR3: CSARQGNTAGELFF
DNA: TGCAGTGCTCGACAGGGAAACACCGCCGGGGAGCTGTTTTTT

J: TRBJ2-5
D: TRBD2
size: .
V: TRBV12-3/TRBV12-4
CDR3: CASSQRGGAETQYF
DNA: TGTGCCAGCAGCCAGCGGGGGGGCGCAGAGACCCAGTACTTC

J: TRBJ1-1
D: .
size: few
V: TRBV5-1
CDR3: CASSSHGAVNTEAFF
DNA: TGCGCCAGCAGCTCCCACGGGGCCGTGAACACTGAAGCTTTCTTT

J: TRBJ1-5
D: .
size: many
V: TRBV3-1
CDR3: CASSQDLNQPQHF
DNA: TGTGCCAGCAGCCAAGATCTCAATCAGCCCCAGCATTTT

J: TRBJ1-2
D: .
size: few
V: TRBV9
CDR3: CASSGGGSYGYTF
DNA: TGTGCCAGCAGCGGCGGCGGTAGCTATGGCTACACCTTC

J: TRBJ2-5
D: .
size: .
V: TRBV29-1
CDR3: CSVEVTGEGTQYF
DNA: TGCAGCGTTGAAGTAACAGGGGAGGGGACCCAGTACTTC

J: TRBJ2-5
D: .
size: few
V: TRBV19
CDR3: CASSIVYGETQYF
DNA: TGTGCCAGTAGTATAGTTTACGGAGAGACCCAGTACTTC

J: TRBJ2-5
D: .
size: .
V: TRBV11-1
CDR3: CASSSPLLEETQYF
DNA: TGTGCCAGCAGTAGTCCACTTCTAGAAGAGACCCAGTACTTC

J: TRBJ1-2
D: .
size: .
V: TRBV14
CDR3: CASSQDGRFNYGYTF
DNA: TGTGCCAGCAGCCAAGATGGGAGATTTAACTATGGCTACACCTTC

J: TRBJ1-2
D: .
size: once
V: TRBV12-3/TRBV12-4
CDR3: CASSASGRAGYTF
DNA: TGTGCCAGCAGCGCCTCGGGCAGGGCAGGCTACACCTTC

J: TRBJ2-5
D: .
size: .
V: TRBV18
CDR3: CASSPPAAYQETQYF
DNA: TGTGCCAGCTCACCACCGGCAGCGTACCAAGAGACCCAGTACTTC

J: TRBJ1-4
D: .
size: .
V: TRBV4-1
CDR3: CASSPNRIRNEKLFF
DNA: TGCGCCAGCAGCCCCAACAGGATTCGTAATGAAAAACTGTTTTTT

J: TRBJ1-1
D: .
size: .
V: TRBV6-2/TRBV6-3
CDR3: CASSYSTRGNTEAFF
DNA: TGTGCCAGCAGTTACTCTACTCGTGGGAACACTGAAGCTTTCTTT

J: TRBJ1-4
D: .
size: .
V: TRBV12-3/TRBV12-4
CDR3: CASSFGEKLFF
DNA: TGTGCCAGCAGTTTTGGGGAAAAACTGTTTTTT

J: TRBJ1-5
D: .
size: .
V: TRBV2
CDR3: CASSGPQAGGNQPQHF
DNA: TGTGCCAGCAGTGGCCCCCAGGCAGGAGGCAATCAGCCCCAGCATTTT

J: TRBJ2-3
D: TRBD2
size: .
V: TRBV2
CDR3: CASSEGLATDTQYF
DNA: TGTGCCAGCAGTGAGGGACTAGCGACAGATACGCAGTATTTT

J: TRBJ2-3
D: TRBD2
size: few
V: TRBV12-3/TRBV12-4
CDR3: CASSPLLAGGTDTQYF
DNA: TGTGCCAGCAGTCCCCTACTAGCGGGCGGCACAGATACGCAGTATTTT

J: TRBJ2-1
D: .
size: few
V: TRBV19
CDR3: CASSILPTAYNEQFF
DNA: TGTGCCAGTAGTATCCTGCCTACTGCCTACAATGAGCAGTTCTTC

J: TRBJ2-5
D: .
size: .
V: TRBV6-1
CDR3: CASSEVALDRYCPQYF
DNA: TGTGCCAGCAGTGAAGTGGCCTTGGACAGATATTGTCCCCAGTACTTC

J: TRBJ1-6
D: .
size: .
V: TRBV6-5
CDR3: CASSYQMSSYNSPLHF
DNA: TGTGCCAGCAGTTACCAGATGAGCTCCTATAATTCACCCCTCCACTTT

J: TRBJ1-5
D: .
size: .
V: TRBV6-6
CDR3: CASSYEDSRPQHF
DNA: TGTGCCAGCAGTTACGAAGACTCTAGACCCCAGCATTTT

J: TRBJ2-1
D: TRBD2
size: .
V: TRBV5-1
CDR3: CASSLAGATNTYNEQFF
DNA: TGCGCCAGCAGCTTAGCGGGGGCCACTAATACTTACAATGAGCAGTTCTTC

J: TRBJ1-1
D: .
size: .
V: TRBV6-1
CDR3: CASSEAGGPSGAFF
DNA: TGTGCCAGCAGTGAAGCGGGAGGCCCCTCGGGAGCTTTCTTT

J: TRBJ1-2
D: TRBD1
size: few
V: TRBV5-1
CDR3: CASSRELDRAYGYTF
DNA: TGCGCCAGCAGCCGAGAACTGGACAGGGCCTATGGCTACACCTTC

J: TRBJ1-6
D: TRBD1
size: .
V: TRBV7-9
CDR3: CASSPSDRGRLHF
DNA: TGTGCCAGCAGCCCCTCCGACAGGGGTCGCCTCCACTTT

J: TRBJ2-4
D: .
size: .
V: TRBV10-2
CDR3: CASSESIGNIQYF
DNA: TGCGCCAGCAGTGAGTCGATAGGAAACATTCAGTACTTC

J: TRBJ1-4
D: .
size: .
V: TRBV4-1
CDR3: CASSQAGQGNEKLFF
DNA: TGCGCCAGCAGCCAAGCCGGGCAGGGTAATGAAAAACTGTTTTTT

J: TRBJ2-7
D: TRBD1
size: .
V: TRBV11-2
CDR3: CANSFGTGGPSSYEQYF
DNA: TGTGCCAACAGCTTTGGGACAGGGGGCCCAAGCTCCTACGAGCAGTACTTC

J: TRBJ1-1
D: .
size: .
V: TRBV27
CDR3: CATPDGRNTEAFF
DNA: TGTGCCACCCCGGATGGACGGAACACTGAAGCTTTCTTT

J: TRBJ2-3
D: TRBD1
size: .
V: TRBV27
CDR3: CAGRRKQGARDTQYF
DNA: TGTGCCGGCAGACGAAAGCAGGGGGCGCGTGATACGCAGTATTTT

J: TRBJ1-5
D: TRBD1
size: .
V: TRBV6-8
CDR3: CASRLQGNHSNQPQHF
DNA: TGTGCCAGCAGGTTACAGGGGAACCATAGCAATCAGCCCCAGCATTTT

J: TRBJ2-1
D: .
size: .
V: TRBV10-3
CDR3: CAISESGEQFF
DNA: TGTGCCATCAGTGAGTCTGGTGAGCAGTTCTTC

J: TRBJ2-7
D: .
size: .
V: TRBV10-1
CDR3: CASSDGFEGSYEQYF
DNA: TGCGCCAGCAGTGATGGGTTCGAAGGCTCCTACGAGCAGTACTTC

J: TRBJ1-6
D: .
size: .
V: TRBV4-1
CDR3: CASSQTPRRGVDPLHF
DNA: TGCGCCAGCAGCCAAACTCCCCGGAGAGGGGTGGACCCCCTCCACTTT

J: TRBJ2-4
D: .
size: .
V: TRBV3-1
CDR3: CASSQVGRGNIQYF
DNA: TGTGCCAGCAGCCAAGTAGGCAGGGGAAACATTCAGTACTTC

J: TRBJ2-6
D: TRBD1
size: .
V: TRBV5-1
CDR3: CATSTGGHSGANVLTF
DNA: TGCGCCACTTCCACAGGGGGCCACTCTGGGGCCAACGTCCTGACTTTC

J: TRBJ2-5
D: .
size: few
V: TRBV7-2
CDR3: CASSYEEAQYF
DNA: TGTGCCAGCAGTTATGAAGAGGCCCAGTACTTC

J: TRBJ2-1
D: .
size: .
V: TRBV20-1
CDR3: CSASPAVGHGGAYNEQFF
DNA: TGCAGTGCTAGTCCAGCTGTGGGTCACGGAGGCGCCTACAATGAGCAGTTCTTC

J: TRBJ2-4
D: .
size: .
V: TRBV12-3/TRBV12-4
CDR3: CASRVDKNIQYF
DNA: TGTGCCAGCAGGGTTGACAAAAACATTCAGTACTTC

J: TRBJ2-4
D: TRBD1
size: .
V: TRBV5-1
CDR3: CASSRITGTGTAGAKNIQYF
DNA: TGCGCCAGCAGCCGGATTACCGGGACAGGGACGGCTGGAGCCAAAAACATTCAGTACTTC

J: TRBJ2-1
D: TRBD2
size: .
V: TRBV25-1
CDR3: CASSEVVGGAYEQFF
DNA: TGTGCCAGCAGTGAAGTTGTCGGGGGGGCCTATGAGCAGTTCTTC

J: TRBJ1-6
D: TRBD1
size: .
V: TRBV28
CDR3: CASRPGQGDNSPLHF
DNA: TGTGCCAGCAGGCCCGGACAGGGGGATAATTCACCCCTCCACTTT

J: TRBJ1-5
D: .
size: .
V: TRBV29-1
CDR3: CSVGWGRQPQHF
DNA: TGCAGCGTTGGTTGGGGCAGGCAGCCCCAGCATTTT

J: TRBJ2-5
D: .
size: .
V: TRBV19
CDR3: CASSRTAEETQYF
DNA: TGTGCCAGTAGTAGGACAGCGGAGGAGACCCAGTACTTC